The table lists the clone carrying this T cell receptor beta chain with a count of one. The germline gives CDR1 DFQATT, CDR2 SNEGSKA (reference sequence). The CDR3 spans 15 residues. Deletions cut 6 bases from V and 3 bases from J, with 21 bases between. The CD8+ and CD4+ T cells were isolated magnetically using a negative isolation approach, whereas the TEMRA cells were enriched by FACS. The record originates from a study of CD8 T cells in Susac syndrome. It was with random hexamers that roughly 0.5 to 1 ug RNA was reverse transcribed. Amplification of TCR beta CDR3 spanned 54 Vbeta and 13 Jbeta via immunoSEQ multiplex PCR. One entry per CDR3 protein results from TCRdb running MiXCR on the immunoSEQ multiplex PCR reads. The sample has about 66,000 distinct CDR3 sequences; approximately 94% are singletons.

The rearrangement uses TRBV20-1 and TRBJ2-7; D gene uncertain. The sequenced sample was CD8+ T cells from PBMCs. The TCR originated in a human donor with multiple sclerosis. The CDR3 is CSATLALVTDYEQYF. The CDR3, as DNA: TGCAGTGCCACCCTTGCCCTAGTTACCGACTACGAGCAGTACTTC.